This T cell receptor beta chain derives from a study of cytomegalovirus exposure and HLA in healthy donors. To note about this clone: Its matching antigen is unknown.

Study conclusions and caveats: A highly shared variant cluster was judged a likely technical artifact.

The CDR3 sequence is 14 residues long. Trimming cost V 4 bases and J 5 bases; bases outside gene matches: 6. CDR1 LNHNV and CDR2 YYDKDF come from the germline V gene (reference sequence). Primers for the PCR totalled 60 Vbeta and 13 Jbeta. This table comes from immunoSEQ multiplex PCR, and its TCRdb copy is limited to in-frame clones, with some not included. The table includes some 200,000 clones, around 77% detected once. Each donor was healthy, and each was a bone marrow donor. The sequenced sample was PBMCs. The clonotype originates from a woman aged 25 to 39 in good health and CMV-seropositive. The genes are TRBV15 and TRBJ1-1; TRBD1 matches at 8 bases. In DNA, the CDR3 is TGTGCCACCAGCATCCTCGACAGGGGTACTGAAGCTTTCTTT. Its protein product is CATSILDRGTEAFF.